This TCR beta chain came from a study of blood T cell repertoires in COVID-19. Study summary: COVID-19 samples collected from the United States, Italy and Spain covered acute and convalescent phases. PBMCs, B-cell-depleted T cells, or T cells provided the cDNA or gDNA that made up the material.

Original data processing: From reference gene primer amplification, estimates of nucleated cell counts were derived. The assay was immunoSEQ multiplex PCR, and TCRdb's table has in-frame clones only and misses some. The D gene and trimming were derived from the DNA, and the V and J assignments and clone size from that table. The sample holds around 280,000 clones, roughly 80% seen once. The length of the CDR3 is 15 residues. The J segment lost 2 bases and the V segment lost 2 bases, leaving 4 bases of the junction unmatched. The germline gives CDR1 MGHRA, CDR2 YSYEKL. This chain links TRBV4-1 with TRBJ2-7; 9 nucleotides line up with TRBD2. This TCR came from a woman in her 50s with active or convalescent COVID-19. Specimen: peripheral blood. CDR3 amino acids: CASSQSVAGAYEQYF. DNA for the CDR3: TGCGCCAGCAGCCAAAGTGTAGCGGGGGCCTACGAGCAGTACTTC.